These 20 T cell receptor beta chains came from one sample sequenced in a study of blood T cell repertoires in COVID-19 (dated by TCRdb to about 2020). The library was produced with the immunoSEQ multiplex PCR assay. TCRdb obtained this table from immuneACCESS and retained in-frame rearrangements with V and J assigned. These tables miss some clones; where compared with another copy, unresolved V genes account for less than half of the shortfall, and the remainder is unexplained. This sample lists over 250,000 clones; roughly 80% were detected once. The ten top clones hold 5% of the sample. The sample taken for sequencing was PBMCs or T cells enriched from blood (not recorded which). Receptors originate from a man between 35 and 55 years old who had been exposed to COVID-19.

The rearrangement joins TRBV9 to TRBJ1-6; the match to TRBD1 covers 10 bases. V gave up 3 bases and J gave up 10 bases; unmatched junction bases: 4. This CDR3 has 14 amino acids. Germline lookup yields CDR1 SGDLS and CDR2 YYNGEE. The CDR3 DNA reads TGTGCCAGCAGCGCAGACAGGGGGCGATCACCCCTCCACTTT. Protein sequence: CASSADRGRSPLHF.

The chain uses TRBV5-1 and TRBJ2-7; D possibly corresponds to TRBD2 (5 bases). The germline V and J ends were trimmed by 4 bases and 3 bases, with 14 bases remaining between them. The germline CDR1 and CDR2 sequences are SGHRS and YFSETQ. This CDR3 is 14 amino acids long. The CDR3 DNA sequence: TGCGCCAGCAGCCCCGGGGTCCATAACTACGAGCAGTACTTC. Protein: CASSPGVHNYEQYF.

The V and J genes are TRBV12-5 and TRBJ2-1, with 12 nucleotides matching TRBD2. The V and J ends lost 6 bases and 9 bases, in that order; junction bases with no gene match: 3. The CDR3 contains 13 residues. In germline, CDR1 is LGHNT, CDR2 FRNRAP. DNA for the CDR3: TGTGCTAGTGGACTAGCGGGAGGCCTTGAGCAGTTCTTC. Translated: CASGLAGGLEQFF.

V is TRBV11-2 and J is TRBJ1-6; maybe TRBD1 (5 bases). Germline CDR1 is SGHAT and CDR2 is FQNNGV. The V end lost 4 bases, the J end lost 4 bases, and 11 bases lay between the germline ends. This CDR3 comprises 15 residues. CDR3 sequence reads: CASSSGRAYNSPLHF. The CDR3 coding sequence is TGTGCCAGCAGCTCCGGCAGGGCTTATAATTCACCCCTCCACTTT.

The V call is TRBV4-2, the J call TRBJ2-3; 11 nucleotides match TRBD2. The CDR3 runs 16 residues. Germline V gene lookup returns CDR1 LGHNA and CDR2 YNFKEQ. Losses at the gene ends were 4 bases for V and 8 bases for J; bases not matched to a gene: 11. CDR3 DNA: TGTGCCAGCAGCCCCGATAGCGGGAGGGCCCGGGTTACGCAGTATTTT. It translates to CASSPDSGRARVTQYF.

The V gene is TRBV7-9, the J gene TRBJ1-2; 9 bases are shared with TRBD1. CDR1 and CDR2 (germline): SEHNR, FQNEAQ (reference sequence). V lost 5 bases, J lost 8 bases, and 12 bases stayed unmatched. The CDR3 has 15 residues. CDR3 loop: CASSPPDTGGVGYTF. Here the CDR3 DNA reads TGTGCCAGCAGCCCGCCAGATACAGGGGGCGTAGGCTACACCTTC. Full variable domain (rest looked up from reference TRBV7-9 and TRBJ1-2): DTGVSQNPRHKITKRGQNVTFRCDPISEHNRLYWYRQTLGQGPEFLTYFQNEAQLEKSRLLSDRFSAERPKGSFSTLEIQRTEQGDSAMYLCASSPPDTGGVGYTFGSGTRLTVV.

The V call is TRBV19, the J call TRBJ1-2; 10 nucleotides match TRBD1. From germline, CDR1 is LNHDA and CDR2 SQIVND (reference sequence). The V and J ends lost 5 bases and 4 bases, in that order; junction bases with no gene match: 7. The CDR3 is made up of 15 amino acids. As DNA, the CDR3 is TGTGCCAGTAGTGGGACAGGGGTTAGCGGCTATGGCTACACCTTC. It codes for CASSGTGVSGYGYTF.

V usage is TRBV19 and J usage is TRBJ2-3, with D possibly being TRBD2 (5 bases). Germline V gives CDR1 LNHDA, CDR2 SQIVND (reference sequence). This CDR3 region has 14 residues. Trimming removed 3 bases from V and 6 bases from J, with 13 bases in between. This CDR3 reads CASSISPSSDTQYF. CDR3 in DNA: TGTGCCAGTAGTATCTCCCCTAGCTCCGATACGCAGTATTTT.

The chain recombines TRBV3-1 (or the pseudogene TRBV3-2) with TRBJ2-7; 11 bases map to TRBD1. Germline V gives CDR1 LGHDT, CDR2 YNNKEL (reference sequence). V shed 8 bases, J shed 4 bases, and the junction held 4 bases outside the gene matches. This CDR3 has 13 amino acids. CDR3 region: CASRGQGVYEQYF. The CDR3 region has the DNA TGTGCCAGCCGGGGACAGGGGGTGTACGAGCAGTACTTC.

The J gene is TRBJ2-3, the V gene TRBV13; 8 positions match TRBD1. CDR1 and CDR2 (germline): PRHDT, FYEKMQ (reference sequence). This CDR3 has 18 amino acids. Trimming removed 3 bases from V and 2 bases from J; junction bases left unmatched: 13. The CDR3 sequence is CASSFSPLTGEYTDTQYF. In DNA form, the CDR3 reads TGTGCCAGCAGCTTCTCGCCACTGACAGGGGAGTACACAGATACGCAGTATTTT.

This clone was counted between two and nine times. The chain is built from TRBV3-1 (or the pseudogene TRBV3-2) and TRBJ2-1; D call uncertain. This CDR3 region has 12 residues. V was shortened by 0 bases and J by 13 bases, with 10 bases between the two germline ends. From germline, CDR1 is LGHDT and CDR2 YNNKEL (reference sequence). CDR3 sequence: CASSQDPRFQFF. The CDR3 DNA reads TGTGCCAGCAGCCAAGATCCGAGGTTTCAGTTCTTC.

In regard to this clone: Compared with germline, one end of the junction differs, possibly owing to a read error. The chain combines TRBV5-8 with TRBJ1-5; possible D gene TRBD1, 5 bases. The CDR3 is made up of 14 amino acids. Germline CDR1 is SGHTS and CDR2 is YDEGEE. The CDR3 loop reads CASSPRQSSQPQHF. The DNA of the CDR3 is TGTGCCAGCAGCCCACGACAGTCCAGTCAGCCCCAACATTTT.

The chain combines TRBV18 with TRBJ1-1; D is unclear. V was cut by 3 bases and J by 2 bases, with 7 bases left in between. CDR1 and CDR2 (germline): KGHSH, LQKENI. There are 13 residues in the CDR3. This chain's CDR3 is CASSPGTNTEAFF. CDR3 DNA sequence: TGTGCCAGCTCACCGGGCACTAACACTGAAGCTTTCTTT.

The chain links TRBV30 to TRBJ2-3; D is uncertain. This CDR3 is 15 amino acids long. Germline V gene sequence: CDR1 GTSNPN, CDR2 SVGIG (reference sequence). V was pared by 0 bases and J by 4 bases, with 14 bases between. For the CDR3, the DNA is TGTGCCTGGAGTGTAACCCGAGGAGTCGCAGATACGCAGTATTTT. It yields the protein CAWSVTRGVADTQYF.

The gene calls are TRBV30 and TRBJ1-2; tentatively, D is TRBD1 (6 bases). This CDR3 contains 14 residues. V dropped 5 bases and J dropped 2 bases, with 15 bases sitting between them. Germline CDR1 GTSNPN, CDR2 SVGIG (reference sequence). In nucleotides, the CDR3 is TGTGCCTGGGTGACTATGGACAGCAACTATGGCTACACCTTC. Amino acids: CAWVTMDSNYGYTF.

V and J are TRBV11-2 and TRBJ1-2, with TRBD1 matching over 9 bases. CDR1 is SGHAT, CDR2 FQNNGV, per germline. CDR3 length equals 15 residues. V lost 4 bases to trimming and J lost 2 bases; unmatched junction nucleotides: 5. The CDR3 reads CASSSFDRGNYGYTF. Here the CDR3 DNA reads TGTGCCAGCAGCTCATTCGACAGGGGGAACTATGGCTACACCTTC.

The V call is TRBV4-1, the J call TRBJ1-1; D is ambiguous. This CDR3 region has 17 residues. Per germline, CDR1 MGHRA and CDR2 YSYEKL. With 6 bases removed from V and 0 bases from J, the gap between germline ends came to 20 bases. The CDR3 coding sequence is TGCGCCAGCAGTAGTTCTCCCTCGAAGACACTGAACACTGAAGCTTTCTTT. Translation: CASSSSPSKTLNTEAFF.

J is TRBJ1-6 and V is TRBV28; D might be TRBD1 (5 bases). The CDR3 length is 16 residues. Per germline, CDR1 MDHEN and CDR2 SYDVKM. Trimming removed 6 bases from V and 0 bases from J, with 12 bases in between. This CDR3 is CASRIGDSSYNSPLHF. The CDR3 nucleotides are TGTGCCAGCAGGATCGGTGACAGCTCCTATAATTCACCCCTCCACTTT. The variable domain in full, completed from reference TRBV28 and TRBJ1-6, reads DVKVTQSSRYLVKRTGEKVFLECVQDMDHENMFWYRQDPGLGLRLIYFSYDVKMKEKGDIPEGYSVSREKKERFSLILESASTNQTSMYLCASRIGDSSYNSPLHFGNGTRLTVT.

The V and J genes are TRBV29-1 and TRBJ1-5; the match to TRBD1 covers 9 bases. Germline lookup yields CDR1 SQVTM and CDR2 ANQGSEA. The CDR3 totals 12 residues. J was trimmed by 4 bases and V by 6 bases; bases with no gene match: 1. The CDR3 spells CSVGTGNQPQHF. CDR3 nucleotide sequence: TGCAGCGTGGGGACAGGGAATCAGCCCCAGCATTTT.

This chain connects TRBV2 to TRBJ1-1; no firm D call. V shed 7 bases and J shed 4 bases, with 13 bases lying between them. This CDR3 comprises 13 residues. Per germline, CDR1 SNHLY and CDR2 FYNNEI. The CDR3 nucleotides read TGTGCCAGCACCCAGTCGGCAGGCACTGAAGCTTTCTTT. Translation: CASTQSAGTEAFF.